This entry lists 31 T cell receptor beta chains sequenced from one sample in a study of CD8+ T cells in alopecia areata. Extracted RNA was reverse transcribed, and the resulting cDNA served as sequencing template. Assay: immunoSEQ multiplex PCR; the TCRdb copy retains only in-frame clones and omits some. The table shows a few hundred thousand clones, with roughly two thirds occurring only once. The sample was CD4+ T cells sorted from blood, taken at week 0. All receptors derive from a human donor with alopecia areata.

This rearrangement joins TRBV9 to TRBJ2-5; D uncertain. CDR1 and CDR2 (germline): SGDLS, YYNGEE. The V and J ends lost 0 bases and 2 bases respectively, with 14 bases between them. The CDR3 contains 16 residues. The CDR3: CASSVEIGTPQETQYF. CDR3 bases: TGTGCCAGCAGCGTAGAAATCGGAACTCCTCAAGAGACCCAGTACTTC.

The chain joins TRBV19 to TRBJ1-5, with D maybe TRBD1 (6 bases). Germline CDR1 reads LNHDA; CDR2 reads SQIVND (reference sequence). The CDR3 covers 15 residues. V lost 0 bases and J lost 7, with 13 bases in between. The CDR3 is CASSIDRTEDQPQHF. For the CDR3, the DNA is TGTGCCAGTAGTATAGATCGGACAGAAGACCAGCCCCAGCATTTT.

The chain joins TRBV9 to TRBJ1-1; 7 positions match TRBD1. V gave up 4 bases and J gave up 11 bases; unmatched junction bases: 8. Per the germline V gene, CDR1 is SGDLS and CDR2 is YYNGEE. This CDR3 has 12 amino acids. The CDR3 nucleotides are TGTGCCAGCAGCTCGAGACAGGGAAGGGCTTTCTTT. It specifies CASSSRQGRAFF.

The rearrangement joins TRBV6-1 to TRBJ1-6, with a tentative D call TRBD1 (5 bases). CDR1 and CDR2 from the germline V gene are MNHNS and SASEGT. The ends were cut back, 7 bases at V and 10 bases at J, with 11 bases in the middle. The CDR3 is 12 residues long. DNA for the CDR3: TGTGCCAGCACCCTCCCAGGGTCACCCCTCCACTTT. This gives the protein CASTLPGSPLHF.

This clone has more than one count but fewer than ten. This chain connects TRBV29-1 to TRBJ2-5; D unclear. The germline V gene encodes CDR1 SQVTM and CDR2 ANQGSEA. This CDR3 comprises 11 residues. The V and J ends lost 4 bases and 3 bases respectively, with 6 bases between them. The CDR3 DNA reads as TGCAGCGTTGTTGCAGAAGAGACCCAGTACTTC. This gives the protein CSVVAEETQYF.

This clone has only one observation. The chain has TRBV30 and TRBJ1-1; no definite D call. CDR3 length: 14 residues. Looked up from germline, CDR1 is GTSNPN and CDR2 is SVGIG (reference sequence). Trimming cost V 1 base and J 4 bases, with 13 bases left between them. CDR3 residues: CAWSGATRSTEAFF. As DNA, the CDR3 is TGTGCCTGGAGTGGCGCGACCAGGAGCACTGAAGCTTTCTTT.

This clone appeared once. V gene TRBV10-3 combines with J gene TRBJ2-5, with unresolved D. Trimming stripped 5 bases from V and 4 bases from J, with 14 bases between. CDR3 length: 14 residues. Germline V gene sequence: CDR1 ENHRY, CDR2 SYGVKD. The CDR3 is CAISLEPPPETQYF. The CDR3 coding sequence is TGTGCCATCAGTCTGGAGCCTCCCCCAGAGACCCAGTACTTC.

The chain is built from TRBV5-1 and TRBJ2-1; 10 positions agree with TRBD1. The length of the CDR3 is 18 residues. J was trimmed by 4 bases and V by 1 base; bases with no gene match: 11. The V gene's germline CDR1 is SGHRS and CDR2 YFSETQ. CDR3 sequence (DNA): TGCGCCAGCAGCTTGAGATCTATAGGGACAGGGGAATACAATGAGCAGTTCTTC. Protein sequence: CASSLRSIGTGEYNEQFF.

This clone has a handful of counts. Distinct nucleotide sequences in the sample also encode this CDR3. V gene TRBV29-1 combines with J gene TRBJ1-4; no clear D. The V end lost 3 bases, the J end lost 0 bases, and 5 bases lay between the germline ends. Germline V CDR1 and CDR2: SQVTM, ANQGSEA. The CDR3 is made up of 13 amino acids. The CDR3 spells CSVEGATNEKLFF. As DNA, the CDR3 is TGCAGCGTTGAGGGCGCAACTAATGAAAAACTGTTTTTT.

The chain joins TRBV29-1 to TRBJ2-4; D is ambiguous. The V end lost 5 bases, the J end lost 0 bases, and 5 bases lay between the germline ends. This CDR3 has 12 residues. The germline CDR1 and CDR2 sequences are SQVTM and ANQGSEA. The CDR3 spells CSVFEAKNIQYF. CDR3 DNA: TGCAGCGTTTTTGAAGCCAAAAACATTCAGTACTTC.

The chain joins TRBV9 to TRBJ2-2, with D unresolved. The V gene lost 0 bases and the J gene lost 4 bases, with 10 bases spanning the gap. The CDR3 is 15 residues long. Germline CDR1 SGDLS, CDR2 YYNGEE. The CDR3 reads CASSVVQTGTGELFF. DNA of the CDR3: TGTGCCAGCAGCGTAGTCCAGACTGGCACCGGGGAGCTGTTTTTT.

The rearrangement joins TRBV11-2 to TRBJ2-5; perhaps TRBD2 as D (5 bases). CDR1 is SGHAT, CDR2 FQNNGV, per germline. This CDR3 comprises 14 residues. V was trimmed by 4 bases and J by 4 bases, leaving 13 bases between them. The CDR3 DNA reads as TGTGCCAGCAGCTCAAGCGGCAGCCTAGAGACCCAGTACTTC. As protein: CASSSSGSLETQYF. The full variable domain, rest sourced from reference TRBV11-2 and TRBJ2-5, is EAGVAQSPRYKIIEKRQSVAFWCNPISGHATLYWYQQILGQGPKLLIQFQNNGVVDDSQLPKDRFSAERLKGVDSTLKIQPAKLEDSAVYLCASSSSGSLETQYFGPGTRLLVL.

The sample holds a few counts of this clone. The chain joins TRBV9 to TRBJ2-5; a weak D match, TRBD2 (5 bases). CDR1 is SGDLS and CDR2 is YYNGEE in the germline V gene. V lost 0 bases and J 5 bases, leaving 11 bases between the germline ends. There are 14 residues in the CDR3. The chain's CDR3 is CASSVEPGMETQYF. The CDR3 DNA sequence: TGTGCCAGCAGCGTAGAACCGGGGATGGAGACCCAGTACTTC.

The CDR3 DNA reads as TGCGCCAGCAGCTTTGGGACAGACTTACCCGACCGGGAGACCCAGTACTTC. The encoded protein is CASSFGTDLPDRETQYF. The genes are TRBV5-1 and TRBJ2-5; 7 positions match TRBD1. With 2 bases clipped from V and 5 bases from J, the junction kept 15 bases outside the gene matches. CDR3 length: 17 amino acids. CDR1 is SGHRS and CDR2 is YFSETQ in the germline V gene.

This chain uses TRBV30 with TRBJ2-7; D call uncertain. V was pared by 4 bases and J by 1 base, with 5 bases between. The CDR3 has 11 amino acids. The germline V gene encodes CDR1 GTSNPN and CDR2 SVGIG (reference sequence). CDR3 coding DNA: TGTGCCTGGAAAGGGTCCTACGAGCAGTACTTC. Amino acids: CAWKGSYEQYF. Based on the CDR3 plus reference TRBV30 and TRBJ2-7, the full variable domain is SQTIHQWPATLVQPVGSPLSLECTVEGTSNPNLYWYRQAAGRGLQLLFYSVGIGQISSEVPQNLSASRPQDRQFILSSKKLLLSDSGFYLCAWKGSYEQYFGPGTRLTVT.

The rearrangement links TRBV5-1 to TRBJ2-1; D is perhaps TRBD1 (5 bases). The ends were cut back, 0 bases at V and 8 bases at J, with 15 bases in the middle. Looked up from germline, CDR1 is SGHRS and CDR2 is YFSETQ. The CDR3 has 15 residues. CDR3 loop: CASSLVATAGDEQFF. CDR3 nucleotides: TGCGCCAGCAGCTTGGTGGCGACAGCCGGCGATGAGCAGTTCTTC.

The gene calls are TRBV20-1 and TRBJ2-7; D gene ambiguous. The germline gives CDR1 DFQATT, CDR2 SNEGSKA (reference sequence). The CDR3 is made up of 11 amino acids. Trimming cost V 6 bases and J 3 bases, with 9 bases left between them. CDR3 DNA: TGCAGTGCAACAGCCGACTACGAGCAGTACTTC. It codes for CSATADYEQYF.

This clone was recorded a few times. The chain links TRBV28 to TRBJ1-5; no clear D. CDR1 and CDR2 (germline): MDHEN, SYDVKM. V was cut by 6 bases and J by 6 bases, with 6 bases left in between. The CDR3 has 11 residues. The CDR3 protein is CASRTSQPQHF. In nucleotides, the CDR3 is TGTGCCAGCAGAACGAGTCAGCCCCAGCATTTT.

The chain couples TRBV30 to TRBJ1-1; 9 bases fit TRBD1. CDR3 length: 18 amino acids. With V trimmed by 2 bases and J by 0 bases, 13 bases remained unmatched. CDR1 is GTSNPN and CDR2 is SVGIG in the germline V gene (reference sequence). The CDR3 nucleotides read TGTGCCTGGAGTCTAGGAAGGACAGGGGATCTCCTGAACACTGAAGCTTTCTTT. Translating it yields CAWSLGRTGDLLNTEAFF.

This clone was seen a few times. J is TRBJ2-1 and V is TRBV7-3; 9 bases line up with TRBD1. The germline V gene encodes CDR1 SGHTA and CDR2 FQGTGA. With V trimmed by 0 bases and J by 2 bases, 2 bases remained unmatched. The CDR3 is made up of 16 amino acids. The CDR3 sequence: CASSLTGQGAYNEQFF. CDR3 nucleotide sequence: TGTGCCAGCAGCTTAACGGGACAGGGAGCCTACAATGAGCAGTTCTTC.

V usage is TRBV7-9 and J usage is TRBJ1-2; 7 positions agree with TRBD1. In germline, CDR1 is SEHNR, CDR2 FQNEAQ (reference sequence). This CDR3 contains 13 residues. The J segment lost 7 bases and the V segment lost 4 bases, leaving 6 bases of the junction unmatched. For the CDR3, the DNA is TGTGCCAGCAGCTACAGGGGAGATTCTGGCTACACCTTC. Translation: CASSYRGDSGYTF.

Regarding this clone: One end of the junction does not line up with germline, which may come from a read error. The V call is TRBV29-1, the J call TRBJ2-3; D might be TRBD1 or TRBD2, each matching 6 bases. Germline loops: CDR1 SQVTM, CDR2 ANQGSEA. This CDR3 contains 13 residues. The CDR3 here is CSVERGRTDTQYF. CDR3 nucleotides: TGCAGCGTTGAACGGGGGCGCACCGATACGCAGTATTTT.

This chain uses TRBV7-9 with TRBJ1-1, with 7 bases that match TRBD1. V lost 6 bases and J lost 2; bases outside the gene matches: 6. The CDR3 contains 14 residues. Germline-derived CDR1 and CDR2 are SEHNR and FQNEAQ (reference sequence). The CDR3 loop reads CASSPGTVNTEAFF. CDR3 sequence (DNA): TGTGCCAGCAGTCCAGGGACAGTCAACACTGAAGCTTTCTTT.

The chain carries TRBV25-1 and TRBJ1-1; TRBD1 matches at 8 bases. The CDR3 runs to 16 residues. Germline CDR1 and CDR2: MGHDK and SYGVNS. The V gene end was trimmed by 4 bases and the J gene end by 4 bases; junction bases not matched to a gene: 11. CDR3 residues: CASSARDRLRATEAFF. DNA for the CDR3: TGTGCCAGCAGTGCTAGGGACAGGCTTAGGGCCACTGAAGCTTTCTTT.

This rearrangement joins TRBV15 to TRBJ2-7, with 11 bases identical to TRBD2. Trimming cost V 3 bases and J 3 bases; bases outside gene matches: 1. CDR1 is LNHNV, CDR2 YYDKDF, per germline (reference sequence). The CDR3 has 14 residues. The CDR3 region is CATSSGTSGYEQYF. For the CDR3, the DNA is TGTGCCACCAGCAGCGGGACTAGCGGCTACGAGCAGTACTTC.

In its sample, this clone was seen a few times. The chain joins TRBV9 to TRBJ2-2; D may be TRBD1 (6 bases). CDR3 length equals 19 residues. CDR1 is SGDLS and CDR2 is YYNGEE in the germline V gene. V dropped 0 bases and J dropped 1 base, with 19 bases sitting between them. The CDR3 nucleotides read TGTGCCAGCAGCGTAGGCCCGGAACAGGGACGGGGGAACACCGGGGAGCTGTTTTTT. Translating gives CASSVGPEQGRGNTGELFF. Variable domain in full (rest from reference TRBV9 and TRBJ2-2): DSGVTQTPKHLITATGQRVTLRCSPRSGDLSVYWYQQSLDQGLQFLIQYYNGEERAKGNILERFSAQQFPDLHSELNLSSLELGDSALYFCASSVGPEQGRGNTGELFFGEGSRLTVL.

In its sample, this clone was seen a few times. V usage is TRBV29-1 and J usage is TRBJ2-1; a possible D gene is TRBD2 (5 bases). Deletions cut 5 bases from V and 8 bases from J, with 16 bases between. Germline-derived CDR1 and CDR2 are SQVTM and ANQGSEA. The CDR3 runs 13 residues. The CDR3 is CSVLERVSDEQFF. The CDR3 nucleotides read TGCAGCGTTCTAGAGAGGGTTAGTGATGAGCAGTTCTTC.

The chain uses TRBV19 and TRBJ1-2; no firm D call. CDR1 is LNHDA and CDR2 is SQIVND in the germline V gene (reference sequence). The CDR3 length is 13 residues. The germline V and J ends were trimmed by 8 bases and 6 bases, with 16 bases remaining between them. In DNA, the CDR3 is TGTGCCAGTCGACACGGAACCCCGGATGGCTACACCTTC. Translating gives CASRHGTPDGYTF.

V is TRBV29-1 and J is TRBJ2-7; D is unclear. The CDR3 is 10 residues long. Germline-derived CDR1 and CDR2 are SQVTM and ANQGSEA. V was shortened by 7 bases and J by 3 bases, with 7 bases between the two germline ends. CDR3 in DNA: TGCAGCGGGGTGTTCTACGAGCAGTACTTC. Its translation is CSGVFYEQYF.

This clone was observed once. The chain recombines TRBV30 with TRBJ2-3; D is undetermined. In germline, CDR1 is GTSNPN, CDR2 SVGIG (reference sequence). V lost 1 base to trimming and J lost 6 bases, with 5 bases between them. There are 11 residues in the CDR3. The CDR3 nucleotides are TGTGCCTGGAGTGAGAGGGATACGCAGTATTTT. Amino acids: CAWSERDTQYF.

The chain combines TRBV9 with TRBJ1-2; unclear D gene. Trimming cost V 2 bases and J 0 bases, with 8 bases left between them. The CDR3 spans 14 residues. CDR1 SGDLS and CDR2 YYNGEE come from the germline V gene. In DNA, the CDR3 is TGTGCCAGCAGCGTGTCAGGTTCTAACTATGGCTACACCTTC. It yields the protein CASSVSGSNYGYTF.